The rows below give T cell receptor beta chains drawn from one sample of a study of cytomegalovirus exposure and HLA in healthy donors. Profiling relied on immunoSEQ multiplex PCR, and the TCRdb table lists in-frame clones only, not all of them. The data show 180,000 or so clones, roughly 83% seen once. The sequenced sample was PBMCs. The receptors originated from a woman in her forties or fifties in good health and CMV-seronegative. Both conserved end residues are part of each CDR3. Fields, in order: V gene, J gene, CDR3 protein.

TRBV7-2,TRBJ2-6,CASSSRTASGSGANVLTF
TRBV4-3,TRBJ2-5,CASSQEMGAFETQYF
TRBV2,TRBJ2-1,CASSDLRSNEQFF
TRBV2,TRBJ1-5,CASRADRFGNQPQHF
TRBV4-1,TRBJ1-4,CASSQEPAGLMGATNEKLFF
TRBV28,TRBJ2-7,CASSFLAEGGYEQYF
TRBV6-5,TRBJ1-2,CASSHGQGANYGYTF
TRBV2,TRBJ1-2,CASLDNLGYGYTF
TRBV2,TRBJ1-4,CASFRRGVNEKLFF
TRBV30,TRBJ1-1,CAWSAGVNTEAFF
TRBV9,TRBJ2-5,CASSVGDRGGETQYF
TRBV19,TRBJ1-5,CASGDKLNQPQHF
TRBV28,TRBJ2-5,CASSLGTVGRETQYF
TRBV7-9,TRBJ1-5,CASSLARGNQPQHF
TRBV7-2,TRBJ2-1,CASTPLAGGTNEQFF
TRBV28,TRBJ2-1,CASSSGRVADVNNEQFF
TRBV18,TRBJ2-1,CASSPTQAIYNEQFF